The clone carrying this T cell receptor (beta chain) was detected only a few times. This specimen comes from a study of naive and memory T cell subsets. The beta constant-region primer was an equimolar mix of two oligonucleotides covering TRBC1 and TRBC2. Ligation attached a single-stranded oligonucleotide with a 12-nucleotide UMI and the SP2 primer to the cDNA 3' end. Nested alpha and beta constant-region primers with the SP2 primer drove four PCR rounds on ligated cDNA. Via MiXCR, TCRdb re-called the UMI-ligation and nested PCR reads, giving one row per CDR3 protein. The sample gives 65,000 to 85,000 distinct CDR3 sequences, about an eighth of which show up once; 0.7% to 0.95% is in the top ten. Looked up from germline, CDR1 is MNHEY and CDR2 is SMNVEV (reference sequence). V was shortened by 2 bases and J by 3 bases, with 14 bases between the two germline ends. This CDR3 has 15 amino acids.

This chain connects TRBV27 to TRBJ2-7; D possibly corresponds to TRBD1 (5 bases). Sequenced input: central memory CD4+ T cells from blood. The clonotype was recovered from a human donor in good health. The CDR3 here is CASSLKGRPIYEQYF. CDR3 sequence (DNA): TGTGCCAGCAGTTTAAAGGGGCGTCCCATCTACGAGCAGTACTTC.